This is a list of T cell receptor beta chains from one sample in a study of blood T cell repertoires in COVID-19. Generated by immunoSEQ multiplex PCR, the TCRdb table keeps only in-frame clones and is missing some. The data contain some 98,000 clones, about four fifths of them seen just once; the ten biggest clones take up roughly 20%. Sequencing was done on a sample of peripheral blood. The origin of the receptors is a human donor in a cohort sampled during active COVID-19. Each CDR3 is given with its conserved first and last residue. A D gene is named only where the DNA matches it firmly.

V gene,D gene,CDR3 length,CDR3 protein
TRBV19,.,13,CASSWGFDSPLHF
TRBV29-1,TRBD1,14,CSSGKGAGTDTQYF
TRBV7-2,TRBD2,18,CASSPPREWREGAYEQYF
TRBV20-1,.,13,CSASPSGTDTQYF
TRBV12-1,.,11,CASSPPYEQYF
TRBV19,.,18,CASSPLWRESSGFTEAFF
TRBV2,.,11,CASSGWAVAFF
TRBV11-2,.,15,CASSLVRAAYNEQFF
TRBV5-1,.,13,CASSIGEKSPLHF
TRBV9,.,15,CASSVDWSVNQPQHF
TRBV6-1,TRBD2,16,CASSVLAGDVKNIQYF
TRBV7-8,.,16,CASSSPALGANTEAFF
TRBV30,TRBD1,13,CAWNRQGATEAFF
TRBV18,.,14,CASSPIRSGNTIYF
TRBV7-9,TRBD2,16,CASSVGATSGGKGQYF
TRBV20-1,.,11,CSALANTEAFF
TRBV27,TRBD2,18,CASTPLIGLAASTDTQYF
TRBV28,TRBD1,16,CASSPRSWTGNYGYTF
TRBV11-2,.,13,CASSVEQLETQYF